Considering frequency, the clone carrying this TCR beta chain is medium-sized. Antigen specificity is unknown. TRB was amplified by touch-down multiplex PCR, primer pools A and B combined. From its re-call of the multiplex PCR reads, TCRdb lists each CDR3 protein once, without DNA. The table for this sample gives 4,000 to 5,000 distinct CDR3 sequences. Germline V CDR1 and CDR2: SQVTM, ANQGSEA. This CDR3 has 11 amino acids. This specimen belongs to a study of T cell clusters in autoimmune cytopenias. On the study more broadly: A median of about 49,000 TRB reads per sample yielded a median about 2,500 distinct clonotypes. Findings and limits, study-wide: No cluster-lack signature appeared between secondary cytopenia and chronic lymphocytic leukemia patients, apparently due to lymphoma masking. Primary autoimmune cytopenia patients appeared to lack physiological T cell clusters present in healthy donors.

TRB amplification used approximately 0.25 ug of peripheral blood genomic DNA. The sequenced sample consisted of peripheral blood. The sequence derives from a human donor with an autoimmune cytopenia or autoimmune hepatitis (not recorded which). This sequence joins TRBV29-1 and TRBJ1-2; the D call of TRBD1 rests on TCRdb alone, since no DNA is present to check it. CDR3 protein: CSVDVGDGYTF.